This TCR beta chain was profiled in a study of beta chain features in type 1 diabetes. Overall study results and limits: The similarity of naive, central memory and Treg TCRB repertoires appeared greater among patients than among healthy donors. No resolution was reached here on whether HLA type influences TCRB rearrangement.

The study reverse transcribed the entire isolated RNA, so it sequenced expressed TCRB transcripts. The average output of naive, central memory and regulatory T cell samples was about 3.57 million reads. Libraries were prepared by immunoSEQ multiplex PCR; TCRdb keeps only in-frame clonotypes and omits some of them. The table records 300,000 to 350,000 clones, 6.5% to 10% of them present only once. This clone was counted many times. Its target is unknown. Trimming cost V 1 base and J 7 bases, with 10 bases left between them. Germline lookup yields CDR1 SEHNR and CDR2 FQNEAQ (reference sequence). There are 13 residues in the CDR3.

The source material was central memory CD4+ T cells from blood. This TCR was recovered from a woman aged 18-29 years in good health. The chain uses TRBV7-9 and TRBJ1-2; unclear D gene. In nucleotides, the CDR3 is TGTGCCAGCAGCTTAGGCGGGTCAGGTGGCTACACCTTC. Translation gives CASSLGGSGGYTF.